One sample yielded the 5 T cell receptor beta chains listed below, sequenced in a study of cytomegalovirus exposure and HLA in healthy donors. Vbeta (60) and Jbeta (13) primers were used in the PCR. Sequencing was performed with immunoSEQ multiplex PCR; in TCRdb, only in-frame clones are kept and a portion is missing. The sample lists roughly 67,000 clones; 78% were seen once. Material for sequencing was PBMCs. These receptors came from a man aged 35 to 55 in good health and CMV-seronegative.

The chain has TRBV5-1 and TRBJ2-3; tentative D call: TRBD1 (5 bases). The germline V gene encodes CDR1 SGHRS and CDR2 YFSETQ. V lost 6 bases and J lost 4, with 18 bases in between. The CDR3 is 15 residues long. The CDR3 reads CASMVGRVGPDTQYF. CDR3 nucleotide sequence: TGCGCCAGCATGGTCGGCAGGGTGGGGCCAGATACGCAGTATTTT.

The rearrangement links TRBV7-2 to TRBJ2-2; tentative D call: TRBD2 (6 bases). The germline V and J ends were trimmed by 7 bases and 2 bases, with 20 bases remaining between them. The CDR3 spans 17 residues. Germline V gene data show CDR1 as SGHTA and CDR2 as FQGNSA. CDR3 loop: CASNLMGLASNTGELFF. CDR3 coding DNA: TGTGCCAGCAACCTAATGGGGCTAGCGAGCAACACCGGGGAGCTGTTTTTT.

A remark on this clone: Germline and junction disagree at one end, which may indicate a read error. V is TRBV7-9 and J is TRBJ1-2; no reliable D call. The CDR3 consists of 13 residues. Germline CDR1 is SEHNR and CDR2 is FQNEAQ (reference sequence). CDR3 DNA sequence: TGTTCCAGCAGCTACGGCGGTAACTATGGCTACACCTTC. As protein: CSSSYGGNYGYTF.

The chain carries TRBV10-2 and TRBJ2-2; TRBD2 aligns across 13 bases. Germline CDR1 and CDR2: WSHSY and SAAADI. V shed 6 bases, J shed 2 bases, and the junction held 6 bases outside the gene matches. This CDR3 has 17 amino acids. CDR3 in amino acids: CASRLGLAGENTGELFF. The CDR3 nucleotides are TGCGCCAGCAGACTCGGACTAGCGGGAGAAAACACCGGGGAGCTGTTTTTT.

This clone was seen only a few times. In DNA, the CDR3 is TGTGCCAGCAGTGAGAGGGAGAAGAGTGAAAAACTGTTTTTT. Amino acids: CASSEREKSEKLFF. V usage is TRBV2 and J usage is TRBJ1-4; no definite D call. The V end lost 3 bases, the J end lost 7 bases, and 12 bases lay between the germline ends. The germline V gene has CDR1 SNHLY and CDR2 FYNNEI. The CDR3 extends over 14 amino acids.